The T cell receptor beta chain described here comes from a study of blood T cell repertoires in COVID-19 (dated by TCRdb to 2020 to 2021). Regarding the complete study: The collaborator samples originated in the United States, Italy and Spain and spanned the acute and convalescent phases of COVID-19. The prospective study material was composed of cDNA or gDNA derived from T cells, B-cell-depleted T cells, or PBMCs. The dataset comprised deeply sampled blood TCRbeta repertoires from subjects exposed to, actively infected with, or recovered from COVID-19. A freely available public database, intended as a resource for researchers studying the immune response to SARS-CoV-2, is where the repertoires were released. Samples were obtained from the ongoing ImmuneRACE study (first 160 participants) and from about 1,300 subjects provided by 6 global collaborators. A de-identified subject ID, COVID-19 status, age in years and sex were almost always included in the sample metadata. Where HLA class I and class II types were available, the types were taken from metadata supplied by the sample provider, not from assay-based typing.

Beyond this particular receptor, the publication reports: The quantity of clinical and demographic metadata differed by source and by participant and was supplied without curation.

TCRbeta CDR3 regions were amplified from genomic DNA by means of the immunoSEQ Assay, a bias-controlled multiplex PCR. Per the original workflow: Within the assay, amplification of reference gene primers was used to estimate how many nucleated cells each sample contained. To quantify the absolute abundance of each unique TCRbeta CDR3 rearrangement, sequence reads were collapsed and filtered. For each sample, productive Simpson clonality was calculated by taking the square root of Simpson's diversity index across productive rearrangements. TCRdb retrieved this table from immuneACCESS and kept in-frame rearrangements only. Not all clones are present; in checked studies, unresolved V genes account for under half, and no reason is known for the remainder. V, J and clone size are those of that table, while D and trimming were read from the DNA. Counted in this sample were around 200,000 clones; roughly nine tenths of them appeared once. The top ten clones comprise less than 1.5% of the sample.

This clone came up a few times. Its antigen has not been determined. No quality values exist for individual bases; no much larger clone is one base distant. The collaborating institutions used their own protocols to collect whole blood in K2EDTA tubes. Collaborator samples were shipped for TCRbeta analysis as frozen whole blood, isolated PBMCs, or DNA extracted from either sample type. The CDR3, cysteine through phenylalanine, is 13 amino acids long. Only the CDR3 region is kept as DNA, spanning 39 bases read in frame from base 1. A distance of 9 bases separates the germline ends of V and J, which lose 3 bases and 9 bases respectively. The germline V gene provides CDR1 MDHEN and CDR2 SYDVKM.

Material: peripheral blood. This TCR derives from a man aged 25-45 years with acute or convalescent COVID-19. The chain joins TRBV28 to TRBJ1-6, with the identity of the D gene unclear. The DNA sequence is given as TGTGCCAGCAGTTTGGCCCTTCGTTCACCCCTCCACTTT. Translated, this gives CASSLALRSPLHF.